The rows below give T cell receptor beta chains drawn from one sample of a study of shared clonotypes between healthy human individuals. Assay: immunoSEQ multiplex PCR; the TCRdb copy retains only in-frame clones and omits some. The sample has a few million clones, roughly 93% seen once. Sequencing was performed on naive CD4+ T cells from PBMCs. These receptors came from a man younger than 35 in good health. Some clones in this sample may be carry-over from other donors' samples. The conserved cysteine and the conserved F or W are not part of the CDR3 here. A D gene is named only where the DNA matches it firmly.

V gene: TRBV30; J gene: TRBJ1-2; D gene: TRBD1; CDR3 protein: AWSPDRDPLS
V gene: TRBV28; J gene: TRBJ1-2; D gene: -; CDR3 protein: ASIGGGEGYT
V gene: TRBV11-2; J gene: TRBJ2-7; D gene: -; CDR3 protein: ASSRYREQY
V gene: TRBV5-1; J gene: TRBJ1-2; D gene: -; CDR3 protein: ASSLAQGSRYT
V gene: TRBV7-6; J gene: TRBJ2-7; D gene: TRBD2; CDR3 protein: ASSPPGLGLNEQY
V gene: TRBV5-6; J gene: TRBJ2-7; D gene: -; CDR3 protein: ASSLRKQNEQY
V gene: TRBV19; J gene: TRBJ1-1; D gene: TRBD1; CDR3 protein: ASIQGGGTEAF
V gene: TRBV7-2; J gene: TRBJ2-3; D gene: -; CDR3 protein: ASSLVVGSSTDTQY
V gene: TRBV7-8; J gene: TRBJ2-6; D gene: TRBD1; CDR3 protein: ASSPRDRGYGANVLT
V gene: TRBV27; J gene: TRBJ1-2; D gene: -; CDR3 protein: ASSSREENYGYT
V gene: TRBV19; J gene: TRBJ2-3; D gene: -; CDR3 protein: ASSGVAATDTQY
V gene: TRBV10-3; J gene: TRBJ1-2; D gene: TRBD1; CDR3 protein: AINGQGANYGYT
V gene: TRBV5-4; J gene: TRBJ2-1; D gene: -; CDR3 protein: ASTRVGSSYNEQF
V gene: TRBV18; J gene: TRBJ1-2; D gene: -; CDR3 protein: ASSHLEGIANYGYT
V gene: TRBV7-2; J gene: TRBJ1-3; D gene: -; CDR3 protein: ASSLSPASSGNTIY
V gene: TRBV28; J gene: TRBJ1-2; D gene: -; CDR3 protein: ASSPLGSGGYT
V gene: TRBV5-1; J gene: TRBJ2-7; D gene: TRBD1; CDR3 protein: ASSSQTGGYEQY
V gene: TRBV28; J gene: TRBJ1-4; D gene: -; CDR3 protein: ASRQPAQLGHINFNEKLF
V gene: TRBV6-6; J gene: TRBJ1-5; D gene: -; CDR3 protein: ASSLVTSNQPQH
V gene: TRBV29-1; J gene: TRBJ2-3; D gene: TRBD2; CDR3 protein: SVDRLGLAGDLTDTQY
V gene: TRBV27; J gene: TRBJ2-3; D gene: -; CDR3 protein: ASSWTGTMGLLGTQY
V gene: TRBV5-1; J gene: TRBJ1-4; D gene: -; CDR3 protein: ASSLVAQNNEKLF
V gene: TRBV4-2; J gene: TRBJ2-1; D gene: TRBD2; CDR3 protein: ASSQGSGTDNEQF
V gene: TRBV7-9; J gene: TRBJ2-7; D gene: -; CDR3 protein: ASSRGGGGAYEQY
V gene: TRBV19; J gene: TRBJ1-2; D gene: TRBD1; CDR3 protein: ASRDSYGYT
V gene: TRBV7-9; J gene: TRBJ1-1; D gene: -; CDR3 protein: ASSLRPAEAF
V gene: TRBV4-3; J gene: TRBJ2-1; D gene: -; CDR3 protein: ASSQDLRRNEQF
V gene: TRBV7-9; J gene: TRBJ2-6; D gene: -; CDR3 protein: ASSFFTERGGSGANVLT
V gene: TRBV28; J gene: TRBJ1-2; D gene: TRBD1; CDR3 protein: ASSQDRAGGYT
V gene: TRBV11-2; J gene: TRBJ2-7; D gene: TRBD2; CDR3 protein: ASSRLAGVNEQY
V gene: TRBV20-1; J gene: TRBJ1-1; D gene: -; CDR3 protein: SAPEDTEAF
V gene: TRBV25-1; J gene: TRBJ2-7; D gene: -; CDR3 protein: ASAVAGGSIRY
V gene: TRBV4-1; J gene: TRBJ2-1; D gene: TRBD1; CDR3 protein: ASSPRTGWHEQF
V gene: TRBV9; J gene: TRBJ1-3; D gene: TRBD1; CDR3 protein: ASSAGQGASGNTIY
V gene: TRBV6-5; J gene: TRBJ1-5; D gene: TRBD1; CDR3 protein: ASSRDRNQPQH
V gene: TRBV2; J gene: TRBJ1-1; D gene: TRBD1; CDR3 protein: ASSRGLGTEAF
V gene: TRBV6-5; J gene: TRBJ1-2; D gene: TRBD1; CDR3 protein: ASSYFGTGTNYGYT
V gene: TRBV5-1; J gene: TRBJ2-7; D gene: TRBD1; CDR3 protein: ASSPGTGEGEQY
V gene: TRBV9; J gene: TRBJ1-3; D gene: -; CDR3 protein: ASSVVGGRFSGNTIY
V gene: TRBV11-2; J gene: TRBJ2-4; D gene: -; CDR3 protein: ASSPRGIRAKNIQY
V gene: TRBV6-1; J gene: TRBJ2-7; D gene: -; CDR3 protein: ASSDTGWGEQY
V gene: TRBV9; J gene: TRBJ1-3; D gene: -; CDR3 protein: ASSAELQGPSGNTIY
V gene: TRBV10-1; J gene: TRBJ1-2; D gene: -; CDR3 protein: ASSVTGSYGYT